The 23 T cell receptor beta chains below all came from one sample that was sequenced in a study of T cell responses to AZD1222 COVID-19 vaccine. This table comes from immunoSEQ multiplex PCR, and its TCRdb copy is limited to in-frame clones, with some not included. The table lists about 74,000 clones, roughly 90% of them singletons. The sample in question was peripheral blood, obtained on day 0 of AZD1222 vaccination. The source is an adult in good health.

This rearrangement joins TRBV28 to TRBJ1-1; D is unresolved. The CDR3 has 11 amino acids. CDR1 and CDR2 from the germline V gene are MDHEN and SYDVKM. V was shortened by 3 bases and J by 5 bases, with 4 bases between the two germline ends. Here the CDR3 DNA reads TGTGCCAGCAGTTTCGTGACTGAAGCTTTCTTT. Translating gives CASSFVTEAFF.

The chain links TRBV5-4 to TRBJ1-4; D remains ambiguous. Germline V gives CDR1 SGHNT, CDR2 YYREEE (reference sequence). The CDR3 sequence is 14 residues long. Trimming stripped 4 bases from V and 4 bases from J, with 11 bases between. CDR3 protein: CASSLGGLNEKLFF. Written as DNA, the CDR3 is TGTGCCAGCAGCCTGGGCGGACTTAATGAAAAACTGTTTTTT.

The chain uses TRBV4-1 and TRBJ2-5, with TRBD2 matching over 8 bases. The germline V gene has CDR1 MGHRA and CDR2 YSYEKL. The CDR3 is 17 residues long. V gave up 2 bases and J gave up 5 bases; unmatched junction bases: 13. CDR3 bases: TGCGCCAGCAGCCAAAAGCCCCCGGGAGGGGTGGGGGAGACCCAGTACTTC. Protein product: CASSQKPPGGVGETQYF.

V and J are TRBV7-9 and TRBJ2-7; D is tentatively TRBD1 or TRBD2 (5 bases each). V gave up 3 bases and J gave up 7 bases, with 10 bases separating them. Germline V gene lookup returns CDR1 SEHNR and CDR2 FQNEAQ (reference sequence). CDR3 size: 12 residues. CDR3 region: CASSFGGLEQYF. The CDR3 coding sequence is TGTGCCAGCAGCTTTGGGGGTTTGGAGCAGTACTTC.

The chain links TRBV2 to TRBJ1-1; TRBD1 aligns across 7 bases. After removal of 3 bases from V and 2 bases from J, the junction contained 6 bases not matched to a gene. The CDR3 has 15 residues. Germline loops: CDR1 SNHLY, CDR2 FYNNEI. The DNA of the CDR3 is TGTGCCAGCAGTGAGCCCGGACAGGCAAACACTGAAGCTTTCTTT. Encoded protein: CASSEPGQANTEAFF.

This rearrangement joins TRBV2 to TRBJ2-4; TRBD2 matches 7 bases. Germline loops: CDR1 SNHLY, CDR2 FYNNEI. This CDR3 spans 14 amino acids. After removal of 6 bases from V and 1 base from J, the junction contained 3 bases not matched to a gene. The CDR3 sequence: CASRRESAKNIQYF. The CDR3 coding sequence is TGTGCCAGCAGGCGGGAGTCGGCCAAAAACATTCAGTACTTC.

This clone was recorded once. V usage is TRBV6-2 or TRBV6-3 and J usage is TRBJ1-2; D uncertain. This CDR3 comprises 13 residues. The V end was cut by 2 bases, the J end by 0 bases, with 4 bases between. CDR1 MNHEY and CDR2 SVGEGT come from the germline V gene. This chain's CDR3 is CASSYTANYGYTF. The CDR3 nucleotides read TGTGCCAGCAGTTACACAGCTAACTATGGCTACACCTTC.

CDR3 amino acids: CASSVSGTRGNTIYF. CDR3 nucleotide sequence: TGTGCCAGCAGCGTAAGCGGGACTCGTGGAAACACCATATATTTT. This sequence joins TRBV5-4 and TRBJ1-3; D is perhaps TRBD1 (5 bases). The CDR3 loop spans 15 amino acids. Germline lookup yields CDR1 SGHNT and CDR2 YYREEE (reference sequence). V shed 4 bases and J shed 3 bases, with 14 bases lying between them.

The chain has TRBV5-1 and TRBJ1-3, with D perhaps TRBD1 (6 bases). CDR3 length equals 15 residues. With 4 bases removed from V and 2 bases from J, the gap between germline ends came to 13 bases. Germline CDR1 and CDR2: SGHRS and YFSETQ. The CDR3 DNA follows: TGCGCCAGCAGCCTCGGGACAACCGCTGGAAACACCATATATTTT. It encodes CASSLGTTAGNTIYF.

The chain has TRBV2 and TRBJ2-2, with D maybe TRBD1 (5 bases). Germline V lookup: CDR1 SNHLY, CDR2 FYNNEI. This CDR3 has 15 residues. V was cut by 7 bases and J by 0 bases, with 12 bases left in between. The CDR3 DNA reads TGTGCCAGCAAGGGGTACTCTCCGAACACCGGGGAGCTGTTTTTT. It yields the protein CASKGYSPNTGELFF.

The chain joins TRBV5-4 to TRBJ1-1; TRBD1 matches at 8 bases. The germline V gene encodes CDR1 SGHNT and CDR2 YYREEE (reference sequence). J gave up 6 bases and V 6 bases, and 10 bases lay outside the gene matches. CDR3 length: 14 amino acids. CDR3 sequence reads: CASTKGQGFAEAFF. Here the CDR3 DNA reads TGTGCCAGCACCAAAGGACAGGGTTTCGCTGAAGCTTTCTTT.

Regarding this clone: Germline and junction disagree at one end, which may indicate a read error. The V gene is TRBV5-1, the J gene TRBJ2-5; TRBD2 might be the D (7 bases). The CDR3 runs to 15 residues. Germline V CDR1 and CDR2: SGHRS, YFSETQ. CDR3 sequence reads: CARSWGGRGQETQYF. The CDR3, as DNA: TGCGCCCGCAGCTGGGGGGGGCGCGGGCAAGAGACCCAGTACTTC.

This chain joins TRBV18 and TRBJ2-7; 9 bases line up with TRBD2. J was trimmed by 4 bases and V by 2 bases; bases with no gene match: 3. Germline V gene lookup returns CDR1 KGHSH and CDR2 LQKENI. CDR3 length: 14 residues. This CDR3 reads CASSPGGGEYEQYF. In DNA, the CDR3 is TGTGCCAGCTCACCAGGCGGGGGGGAATACGAGCAGTACTTC.

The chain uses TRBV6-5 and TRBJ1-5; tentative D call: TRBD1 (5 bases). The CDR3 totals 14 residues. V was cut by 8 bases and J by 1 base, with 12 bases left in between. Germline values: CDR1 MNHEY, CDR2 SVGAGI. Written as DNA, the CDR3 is TGTGCCAGCGGGAGGGGCAGGAGCAATCAGCCCCAGCATTTT. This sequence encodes CASGRGRSNQPQHF.

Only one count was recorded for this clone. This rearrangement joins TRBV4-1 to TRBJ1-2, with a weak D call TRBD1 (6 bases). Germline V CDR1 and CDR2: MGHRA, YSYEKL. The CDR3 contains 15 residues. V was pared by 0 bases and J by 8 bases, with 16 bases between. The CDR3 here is CASSQDPTGAQGYTF. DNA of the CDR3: TGCGCCAGCAGCCAAGACCCCACGGGGGCGCAAGGCTACACCTTC.

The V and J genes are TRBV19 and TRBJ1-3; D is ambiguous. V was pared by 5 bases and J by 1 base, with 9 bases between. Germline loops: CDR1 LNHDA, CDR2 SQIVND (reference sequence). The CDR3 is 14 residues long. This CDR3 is CASSSRESGNTIYF. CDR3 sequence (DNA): TGTGCCAGTAGTTCACGGGAATCTGGAAACACCATATATTTT.

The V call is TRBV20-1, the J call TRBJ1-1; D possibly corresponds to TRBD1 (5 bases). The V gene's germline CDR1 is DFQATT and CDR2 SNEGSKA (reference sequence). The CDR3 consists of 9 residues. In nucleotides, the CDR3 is TGCAGGGGGGGGGAAGAAGCTTTCTTT. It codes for CRGGEEAFF.

CDR3 protein: CASSLGLSPGANVLTF. CDR3 DNA: TGTGCCAGCAGCTTAGGCCTTTCGCCTGGGGCCAACGTCCTGACTTTC. The genes are TRBV13 and TRBJ2-6; D unclear. Trimming took off 0 bases at V and 2 bases at J, with 8 bases between the two ends. The germline CDR1 and CDR2 sequences are PRHDT and FYEKMQ (reference sequence). There are 16 residues in the CDR3.

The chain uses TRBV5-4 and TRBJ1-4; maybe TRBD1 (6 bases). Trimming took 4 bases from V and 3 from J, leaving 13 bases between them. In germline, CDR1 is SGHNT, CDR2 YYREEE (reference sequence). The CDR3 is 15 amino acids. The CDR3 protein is CASSPTQGPNEKLFF. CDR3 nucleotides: TGTGCCAGCAGCCCGACACAGGGTCCTAATGAAAAACTGTTTTTT.

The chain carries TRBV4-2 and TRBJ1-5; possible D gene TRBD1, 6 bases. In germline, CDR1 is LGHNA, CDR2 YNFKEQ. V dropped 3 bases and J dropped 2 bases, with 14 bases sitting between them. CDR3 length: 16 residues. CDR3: CASSQGGAEGNQPQHF. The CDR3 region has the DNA TGTGCCAGCAGCCAGGGGGGGGCGGAGGGCAATCAGCCCCAGCATTTT.

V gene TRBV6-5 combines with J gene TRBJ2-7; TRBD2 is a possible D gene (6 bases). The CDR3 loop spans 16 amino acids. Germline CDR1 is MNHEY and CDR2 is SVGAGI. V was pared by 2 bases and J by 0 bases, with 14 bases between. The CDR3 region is CASSYTLIGSSYEQYF. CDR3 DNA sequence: TGTGCCAGCAGTTACACCCTTATCGGGAGCTCCTACGAGCAGTACTTC.

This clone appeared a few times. CDR3 sequence (DNA): TGTGCCAGCAGCACCTCGGGGGGCGACGGCTACACCTTC. Its protein product is CASSTSGGDGYTF. The chain combines TRBV7-3 with TRBJ1-2, with D possibly matching TRBD1 (6 bases). Germline CDR1 reads SGHTA; CDR2 reads FQGTGA. With 5 bases removed from V and 8 bases from J, the gap between germline ends came to 15 bases. This CDR3 spans 13 amino acids.

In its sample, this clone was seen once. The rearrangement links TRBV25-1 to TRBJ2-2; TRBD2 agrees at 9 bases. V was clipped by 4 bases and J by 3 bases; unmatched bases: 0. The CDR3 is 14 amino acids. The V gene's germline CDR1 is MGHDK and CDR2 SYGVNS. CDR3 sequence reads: CASSGTSDTGELFF. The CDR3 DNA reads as TGTGCCAGCAGTGGGACTAGCGACACCGGGGAGCTGTTTTTT.